This T cell receptor (beta chain) was retrieved from a study of control samples from healthy donors and cancer patients. The method was immunoSEQ multiplex PCR; TCRdb's version includes in-frame clones alone and lacks a portion of them. The repertoire has about 69,000 clones, around nine tenths of them found once; the top ten carry over 4.5%. There are 15 residues in the CDR3. V was clipped by 6 bases and J by 8 bases; unmatched bases: 12. CDR1 is MDHEN and CDR2 is SYDVKM in the germline V gene. The sample comprised PBMCs. The gene calls are TRBV28 and TRBJ2-1; TRBD1 matches at 8 bases. This clonotype was obtained from a man aged 60-69 years with colorectal cancer. This chain's CDR3 is CASSPGGATRDEQFF. CDR3 bases: TGTGCCAGCAGCCCAGGGGGCGCCACCCGCGATGAGCAGTTCTTC.